The 19 T cell receptor beta chains below all came from one sample that was sequenced in a study of vaccination effects on CD4 cells after COVID-19. Sequencing used immunoSEQ multiplex PCR; TCRdb keeps in-frame clones, though not all of them. The sample carries tens of thousands of clones, about 79% recorded once. Antigens of these TCRs are unknown. Using viral peptide pools, the ViraFEST assay grew out antigen-specific CD4+ T cells prior to sequencing. An approximately 10-day culture period preceded the isolation of CD4+ T cells. No vaccinee had earlier SARS-CoV-2 infection, and nucleocapsid antibodies were negative. Sequenced material: CD4+ T cells from PBMCs cultured with HCoV-OC43 spike peptides, taken before COVID-19 vaccination. Subset described: HCoV-OC43 spike overlapping peptide pool stimulation. The receptors come from a human donor who received a COVID-19 vaccine.

The chain combines TRBV7-8 with TRBJ1-3; D is ambiguous. CDR1 and CDR2 (germline): SGHVS, FQNEAQ. The ends were cut back, 1 base at V and 1 base at J, with 8 bases in the middle. This CDR3 comprises 15 residues. The CDR3 loop reads CASSLVGGSGNTIYF. CDR3 sequence (DNA): TGTGCCAGCAGCTTAGTAGGAGGGTCTGGAAACACCATATATTTT.

The rearrangement uses TRBV12-5 and TRBJ2-1, with D perhaps matching TRBD2 (6 bases). This CDR3 is built from 13 residues. Deletions cut 2 bases from V and 7 bases from J, with 9 bases between. In germline, CDR1 is LGHNT, CDR2 FRNRAP. CDR3 loop: CASGLRRENEQFF. The CDR3 nucleotides are TGTGCTAGTGGTTTGCGGAGGGAAAATGAGCAGTTCTTC.

This chain connects TRBV3-1 (or the pseudogene TRBV3-2) to TRBJ1-2, with D hard to call. Trimming took off 3 bases at V and 8 bases at J, with 10 bases between the two ends. The CDR3 spans 12 residues. CDR1 is LGHDT, CDR2 YNNKEL, per germline (reference sequence). The CDR3 DNA follows: TGTGCCAGCAGCCAGGCTAATAACGGCTACACCTTC. Amino acid sequence: CASSQANNGYTF.

This chain connects TRBV5-1 to TRBJ2-5; D is possibly TRBD1 or TRBD2 (5 bases each). The CDR3 is 14 residues long. V shed 5 bases and J shed 4 bases, with 15 bases lying between them. Germline lookup yields CDR1 SGHRS and CDR2 YFSETQ. The CDR3 region is CASRGRGAGETQYF. CDR3 sequence (DNA): TGCGCCAGCAGAGGTCGGGGCGCGGGAGAGACCCAGTACTTC.

This sequence joins TRBV12-3 or TRBV12-4 and TRBJ1-5; unclear D gene. V shed 6 bases and J shed 9 bases, with 15 bases lying between them. This CDR3 has 13 residues. CDR3 sequence reads: CASRSGPFGPQHF. In nucleotides, the CDR3 is TGTGCCAGCAGGAGTGGGCCCTTTGGGCCCCAGCATTTT.

The J gene is TRBJ1-1, the V gene TRBV19; D uncertain. The ends were cut back, 7 bases at V and 1 base at J, with 16 bases in the middle. Germline-derived CDR1 and CDR2 are LNHDA and SQIVND (reference sequence). The CDR3 sequence is 15 residues long. The CDR3 DNA sequence: TGTGCCAGTATCAGAGGGCGAAACGGGAACACTGAAGCTTTCTTT. It codes for CASIRGRNGNTEAFF. Full variable domain (rest looked up from reference TRBV19 and TRBJ1-1): DGGITQSPKYLFRKEGQNVTLSCEQNLNHDAMYWYRQDPGQGLRLIYYSQIVNDFQKGDIAEGYSVSREKKESFPLTVTSAQKNPTAFYLCASIRGRNGNTEAFFGQGTRLTVV.

The chain is built from TRBV24-1 and TRBJ2-3, with TRBD2 matching 9 bases. This CDR3 is built from 14 residues. The V gene's germline CDR1 is KGHDR and CDR2 SFDVKD. V dropped 5 bases and J dropped 1; count of bases not matched to a gene: 0. The CDR3 bases are TGTGCCACCAGTGCTAGCGGGGGCACAGATACGCAGTATTTT. Protein: CATSASGGTDTQYF.

The DNA of the CDR3 is TGTGCCAGCAGCGGACCCGGGACAGGGTCATTGTCACCCCTCCACTTT. Translating it yields CASSGPGTGSLSPLHF. The V call is TRBV21-1, the J call TRBJ1-6; TRBD1, the table's D call, lacks a check against the DNA. TRBV21-1 is annotated as a pseudogene. The CDR3 loop spans 16 amino acids.

The V and J genes are TRBV25-1 and TRBJ2-7; 7 bases are shared with TRBD1. This CDR3 region has 14 residues. Germline CDR1 reads MGHDK; CDR2 reads SYGVNS. V lost 9 bases and J lost 2; bases outside the gene matches: 10. The CDR3 coding sequence is TGTGCCAGTTGGATGACAGGGCCTACCTACGAGCAGTACGTC. Translated: CASWMTGPTYEQYV.

CDR3 region: CASSLGYGQSSYEQYV. CDR3 in DNA: TGTGCCAGCAGCTTGGGGTACGGACAGAGCTCCTACGAGCAGTACGTC. V usage is TRBV5-6 and J usage is TRBJ2-7; D possibly corresponds to TRBD1 (6 bases). The ends were cut back, 0 bases at V and 0 bases at J, with 13 bases in the middle. This CDR3 contains 16 residues. The V gene's germline CDR1 is SGHDT and CDR2 YYEEEE.

The V call is TRBV5-1, the J call TRBJ2-5; D may match TRBD1 or TRBD2 (5 bases each). V was cut by 3 bases and J by 5 bases, with 14 bases left in between. This CDR3 comprises 14 residues. CDR1 and CDR2 from the germline V gene are SGHRS and YFSETQ. CDR3 loop: CASSSLIEGETQYF. DNA of the CDR3: TGCGCCAGCAGCTCCCTTATTGAGGGGGAGACCCAGTACTTC.

J is TRBJ1-3 and V is TRBV9; D may be TRBD1 (5 bases). V was pared by 1 base and J by 0 bases, with 11 bases between. Germline lookup yields CDR1 SGDLS and CDR2 YYNGEE. The CDR3 is 16 amino acids. The CDR3 DNA reads TGTGCCAGCAGCGTAAATGACAGAGACTCTGGAAACACCATATATTTT. Translating gives CASSVNDRDSGNTIYF.

This chain connects TRBV5-6 to TRBJ1-4; 7 bases line up with TRBD1. Germline-derived CDR1 and CDR2 are SGHDT and YYEEEE. V dropped 4 bases and J dropped 4; count of bases not matched to a gene: 10. CDR3 length: 16 residues. CDR3 in amino acids: CASSGPRDSLNEKLFF. In DNA form, the CDR3 reads TGTGCCAGCAGCGGACCCCGGGACAGCCTTAATGAAAAACTGTTTTTT.

The chain joins TRBV5-5 to TRBJ1-6, with TRBD1 as a possible D gene (6 bases). Per germline, CDR1 SGHKS and CDR2 YYEKEE (reference sequence). The CDR3 has 15 residues. V lost 4 bases and J 5 bases, leaving 13 bases between the germline ends. The DNA for the CDR3 is TGTGCCAGCAGCCGGGGGCGGCTCGATAATTCACCCCTCCACTTT. Protein sequence: CASSRGRLDNSPLHF. Together with reference TRBV5-5 and TRBJ1-6, the CDR3 gives the full variable domain: DAGVTQSPTHLIKTRGQQVTLRCSPISGHKSVSWYQQVLGQGPQFIFQYYEKEERGRGNFPDRFSARQFPNYSSELNVNALLLGDSALYLCASSRGRLDNSPLHFGNGTRLTVT.

This rearrangement joins TRBV4-1 to TRBJ2-5; D tentatively reads TRBD1 or TRBD2 (5 bases each). CDR1 and CDR2 (germline): MGHRA, YSYEKL. The length of the CDR3 is 15 residues. V was pared by 1 base and J by 2 bases, with 11 bases between. CDR3 nucleotides: TGCGCCAGCAGCCAAGTTCGGGGACGGCAAGAGACCCAGTACTTC. This translates into CASSQVRGRQETQYF.

V usage is TRBV30 and J usage is TRBJ2-5; no clear D. The CDR3 is 11 amino acids. Per the germline V gene, CDR1 is GTSNPN and CDR2 is SVGIG (reference sequence). V was cut by 3 bases and J by 3 bases, with 5 bases left in between. The CDR3: CAWRVEETQYF. The CDR3 region has the DNA TGTGCCTGGAGGGTAGAAGAGACCCAGTACTTC.

About this clone itself: Within the sample, other DNA sequences also encode this same CDR3. J is TRBJ2-5 and V is TRBV2; TRBD1 is a possible D gene (6 bases). The V and J ends lost 3 bases and 2 bases respectively, with 7 bases between them. Germline CDR1 SNHLY, CDR2 FYNNEI. CDR3 length: 13 amino acids. The CDR3 DNA is TGTGCCAGCAGTGATACAGGGCAAGAGACCCAGTACTTC. Translated, it gives CASSDTGQETQYF.

The V call is TRBV28, the J call TRBJ2-7; no clear D. This CDR3 has 14 amino acids. Trimming shortened V by 5 bases and J by 2 bases, and 13 bases separated the two germline ends. Per germline, CDR1 MDHEN and CDR2 SYDVKM. CDR3 residues: CASSARTAPYEQYV. The CDR3, as DNA: TGTGCCAGCAGTGCCCGTACGGCTCCCTACGAGCAGTACGTC.

V gene TRBV2 combines with J gene TRBJ2-3; 8 bases agree with TRBD2. J lost 5 bases, V lost 8 bases, and 3 bases had no gene match. The germline CDR1 and CDR2 sequences are SNHLY and FYNNEI. The CDR3 is 12 residues long. CDR3 sequence: CASLSGGDTQYF. CDR3 bases: TGTGCCAGCCTCAGCGGGGGAGATACGCAGTATTTT. The whole variable domain, filled in from reference TRBV2 and TRBJ2-3, reads EPEVTQTPSHQVTQMGQEVILRCVPISNHLYFYWYRQILGQKVEFLVSFYNNEISEKSEIFDDQFSVERPDGSNFTLKIRSTKLEDSAMYFCASLSGGDTQYFGPGTRLTVL.